One and the same sample provided the 12 T cell receptor beta chains below, sequenced in a study of Ad26.COV2.S vaccination and SARS-CoV-2 variants. Described treatment: around 19 received Ad26.COV2.S at low or high dose, single or two shots; five or six received placebo; per-sample allocation not given. Following the first vaccine or placebo injection, samples were taken on day 63. Produced via immunoSEQ multiplex PCR; TCRdb's table is partial and in-frame only. The sample has roughly 320,000 clones; just over 85% are singletons. The material sequenced was peripheral blood, taken in a trial of Ad26.COV2.S vaccine versus placebo. These receptors were collected from a person aged 18-60 years who received the Ad26.COV2.S COVID-19 vaccine or a placebo.

The chain couples TRBV6-6 to TRBJ2-7, with 7 positions matching TRBD2. V gave up 2 bases and J gave up 2 bases; unmatched junction bases: 3. Germline loops: CDR1 MNHNY, CDR2 SVGAGI (reference sequence). The CDR3 extends over 14 amino acids. The CDR3 DNA is TGTGCCAGCAGTTACGGGGGGGAGGCCTACGAGCAGTACTTC. As protein: CASSYGGEAYEQYF.

The chain couples TRBV15 to TRBJ2-7; 8 nucleotides line up with TRBD1. Germline CDR1 and CDR2: LNHNV and YYDKDF (reference sequence). The ends lost 1 base at V and 3 bases at J; junction bases unmatched: 5. The CDR3 loop spans 15 amino acids. DNA of the CDR3: TGTGCCACCAGCAGAGGGCACAGGGGGAGCTACGAGCAGTACTTC. It specifies CATSRGHRGSYEQYF. Full variable domain (rest looked up from reference TRBV15 and TRBJ2-7): DAMVIQNPRYQVTQFGKPVTLSCSQTLNHNVMYWYQQKSSQAPKLLFHYYDKDFNNEADTPDNFQSRRPNTSFCFLDIRSPGLGDTAMYLCATSRGHRGSYEQYFGPGTRLTVT.

The chain has TRBV7-2 and TRBJ1-2, with D uncertain. CDR3 size: 13 residues. V was shortened by 4 bases and J by 9 bases, with 15 bases between the two germline ends. Germline lookup yields CDR1 SGHTA and CDR2 FQGNSA. CDR3 coding DNA: TGTGCCAGCAGCTCCCGGACCATAGGTCGCTACACCTTC. Its translation: CASSSRTIGRYTF.

The V and J genes are TRBV19 and TRBJ2-7; 7 bases fit TRBD1. V shed 3 bases and J 0 bases; nucleotides not matched to a gene: 5. The CDR3 is 15 residues long. Germline CDR1 is LNHDA and CDR2 is SQIVND (reference sequence). CDR3 nucleotides: TGTGCCAGTAGTATGGCCGGGACAGCCTCCTACGAGCAGTACTTC. Amino acid sequence: CASSMAGTASYEQYF.

This chain joins TRBV6-6 and TRBJ2-7, with 10 bases identical to TRBD1. CDR3 length: 15 residues. J was trimmed by 7 bases and V by 2 bases; bases with no gene match: 8. Germline V CDR1 and CDR2: MNHNY, SVGAGI (reference sequence). CDR3 sequence: CASSYRDRGPVEQYF. Here the CDR3 DNA reads TGTGCCAGCAGTTACCGGGACAGGGGCCCTGTGGAGCAGTACTTC.

This rearrangement joins TRBV5-1 to TRBJ2-1; the match to TRBD2 covers 10 bases. From germline, CDR1 is SGHRS and CDR2 YFSETQ. The trim removed 4 bases at V and 0 bases at J, leaving 4 bases unmatched. The CDR3 runs to 16 residues. CDR3 region: CASSTLAGGSYNEQFF. CDR3 coding DNA: TGCGCCAGCAGCACCTTAGCGGGGGGCTCCTACAATGAGCAGTTCTTC.

The V call is TRBV29-1, the J call TRBJ2-2, with D tentatively TRBD1 (5 bases). V was clipped by 3 bases and J by 4 bases, with 12 bases between them. CDR3 length: 14 residues. Per germline, CDR1 SQVTM and CDR2 ANQGSEA. CDR3 amino acids: CSVDFVGATGELFF. The DNA of the CDR3 is TGCAGCGTTGATTTCGTAGGGGCCACCGGGGAGCTGTTTTTT.

The V and J genes are TRBV6-6 and TRBJ1-1; maybe TRBD1 (5 bases). Germline CDR1 is MNHNY and CDR2 is SVGAGI (reference sequence). The CDR3 consists of 12 residues. Trimming pared 5 bases from V and 7 bases from J, leaving 11 bases between. The CDR3 bases are TGTGCCAGCAGTCAGGGCTTTAATGAAGCTTTCTTT. Amino acids: CASSQGFNEAFF.

This sequence joins TRBV3-1 (or the pseudogene TRBV3-2) and TRBJ2-3; possibly TRBD1 for D (5 bases). V lost 6 bases to trimming and J lost 0 bases, with 7 bases between them. The germline CDR1 and CDR2 sequences are LGHDT and YNNKEL (reference sequence). This CDR3 contains 13 residues. CDR3 coding DNA: TGTGCCAGCAGAAGACAGAGCACAGATACGCAGTATTTT. It is translated as CASRRQSTDTQYF.

V usage is TRBV5-1 and J usage is TRBJ1-2; the match to TRBD1 covers 8 bases. With 4 bases clipped from V and 3 bases from J, the junction kept 5 bases outside the gene matches. This CDR3 spans 14 amino acids. Germline V CDR1 and CDR2: SGHRS, YFSETQ. CDR3 in amino acids: CASSPSTGDYGYTF. In DNA form, the CDR3 reads TGCGCCAGCAGCCCCTCGACAGGGGACTATGGCTACACCTTC. The variable domain in full, with the rest retrieved from reference TRBV5-1 and TRBJ1-2, is KAGVTQTPRYLIKTRGQQVTLSCSPISGHRSVSWYQQTPGQGLQFLFEYFSETQRNKGNFPGRFSGRQFSNSRSEMNVSTLELGDSALYLCASSPSTGDYGYTFGSGTRLTVV.

This chain connects TRBV13 to TRBJ1-4; perhaps TRBD1 as D (5 bases). The CDR3 is made up of 14 amino acids. Germline V lookup: CDR1 PRHDT, CDR2 FYEKMQ (reference sequence). Trimming left V 3 bases short and J 4 bases short, with 9 bases between. The CDR3 loop reads CASSFRGDNEKLFF. As DNA, the CDR3 is TGTGCCAGCAGCTTCCGGGGGGATAATGAAAAACTGTTTTTT.

The chain couples TRBV5-1 to TRBJ1-4; 7 bases match TRBD1. The V and J ends lost 4 bases and 4 bases, in that order; junction bases with no gene match: 7. The V gene's germline CDR1 is SGHRS and CDR2 YFSETQ. The length of the CDR3 is 15 residues. The CDR3 spells CASSLGQQGNEKLFF. Here the CDR3 DNA reads TGCGCCAGCAGCCTGGGACAGCAGGGTAATGAAAAACTGTTTTTT.